This T cell receptor beta chain originates from a study of cytomegalovirus exposure and HLA in healthy donors. The study's findings and limits: It was shown in a later analysis that HLA-associated TCR beta chains were more clonally expanded than other, equally common chains.

The PCR made use of 60 Vbeta and 13 Jbeta primers. The data were produced by immunoSEQ multiplex PCR, yet TCRdb's version contains in-frame clones alone and is incomplete. The sample lists 150,000 to 200,000 clones, almost 85% occurring once. Germline V gives CDR1 SGHVS, CDR2 FQNEAQ. Germline trimming cut 2 bases from V and 1 base from J; bases unmatched to any gene: 4. The CDR3 totals 15 residues. Notes on this clone: Its target is unknown.

Among the donors, all were healthy bone marrow donors. The specimen sequenced was PBMCs. The sequence was collected from a boy aged 5-17 years in good health and CMV-seronegative. The chain is built from TRBV7-8 and TRBJ1-1; 7 positions agree with TRBD1. CDR3 nucleotides: TGTGCCAGCAGCTTAAGGGGGCTGAGGAACACTGAAGCTTTCTTT. Protein sequence: CASSLRGLRNTEAFF.